The 23 T cell receptor beta chains below were found in one sample sequenced in a study of regulatory T cells in long-lasting Graves disease. The authors built TCR beta libraries using iRepertoire HTBI primers and Arm-PCR of CDR3 regions. Each CDR3 protein gets one entry after TCRdb re-called the multiplex PCR reads with MiXCR. Seen here are roughly 420,000 distinct CDR3 sequences, about a sixth observed once, and the top ten hold about 25%. Time point indicated: newly diagnosed GD, antithyroid drugs for less than 3 months. From RNA extracted from PBMCs, the TCR library was made. The same sample was also studied in work on T cells in Graves' hyperthyroidism and ophthalmopathy.

The sequenced sample was peripheral blood mononuclear cells (PBMCs), obtained at new diagnosis, from a patient treated with antithyroid drugs. The receptors derive from a woman younger than 30 with Graves disease.

The sample holds many counts of this clonotype. This chain links TRBV6-2 or TRBV6-3 with TRBJ2-3, with D uncertain. The CDR3 is 13 amino acids. Germline V gene data show CDR1 as MNHEY and CDR2 as SVGEGT. V gave up 0 bases and J gave up 5 bases, with 6 bases separating them. The CDR3 loop is CASSYSDVDTQYF. The CDR3, as DNA: TGTGCCAGCAGTTACTCTGATGTAGATACGCAGTATTTT.

The V and J genes are TRBV5-1 and TRBJ1-3; 8 bases fit TRBD1. CDR1 is SGHRS, CDR2 YFSETQ, per germline. With 0 bases clipped from V and 0 bases from J, the junction kept 2 bases outside the gene matches. The CDR3 runs to 16 residues. The CDR3: CASSLAGQASGNTIYF. In DNA form, the CDR3 reads TGCGCCAGCAGCTTGGCGGGACAGGCCTCTGGAAACACCATATATTTT.

This clonotype has a handful of counts. This chain uses TRBV6-2 or TRBV6-3 with TRBJ2-3; TRBD2 matches 10 bases. Trimming cost V 7 bases and J 0 bases; bases outside gene matches: 7. Per germline, CDR1 MNHEY and CDR2 SVGEGT. This CDR3 is built from 16 residues. CDR3 in DNA: TGTGCCAGCAATAGCGGGAGGTTCCATAGCACAGATACGCAGTATTTT. Its protein is CASNSGRFHSTDTQYF.

This clonotype was counted ten times or more. The genes are TRBV20-1 and TRBJ2-5; no clear D gene. The ends were cut back, 7 bases at V and 1 base at J, with 10 bases in the middle. Germline V gene lookup returns CDR1 DFQATT and CDR2 SNEGSKA (reference sequence). This CDR3 spans 12 amino acids. For the CDR3, the DNA is TGCAGTGATTTTAGCAGCCAAGAGACCCAGTACTTC. It is translated as CSDFSSQETQYF.

This clonotype was counted many times. The V and J genes are TRBV7-8 and TRBJ2-7, with TRBD1 matching 7 bases. The ends lost 5 bases at V and 3 bases at J; junction bases unmatched: 7. The V gene's germline CDR1 is SGHVS and CDR2 FQNEAQ. This CDR3 is 14 amino acids long. CDR3 sequence (DNA): TGTGCCAGCAGCCTCGGGGACAGCCACTACGAGCAGTACTTC. It is translated as CASSLGDSHYEQYF.

This clonotype appeared many times. The chain links TRBV20-1 to TRBJ1-2, with D unclear. The germline CDR1 and CDR2 sequences are DFQATT and SNEGSKA (reference sequence). CDR3 size: 14 residues. V was shortened by 6 bases and J by 0 bases, with 14 bases between the two germline ends. The CDR3 loop reads CSAPLTATNYGYTF. CDR3 DNA sequence: TGCAGTGCGCCCCTGACCGCTACTAACTATGGCTACACCTTC.

This clonotype was recorded a few times. The chain employs TRBV7-9 and TRBJ2-1, with D tentatively TRBD2 (6 bases). CDR1 SEHNR and CDR2 FQNEAQ come from the germline V gene (reference sequence). V gave up 8 bases and J gave up 7 bases, with 15 bases separating them. The CDR3 has 13 amino acids. CDR3: CASGGLEGNEQFF. The CDR3 nucleotides are TGTGCCAGCGGGGGACTCGAGGGGAATGAGCAGTTCTTC.

This clonotype was observed at least ten times. The J gene is TRBJ2-7, the V gene TRBV10-2, with 8 positions matching TRBD2. In germline, CDR1 is WSHSY, CDR2 SAAADI. V lost 6 bases, J lost 3 bases, and 16 bases stayed unmatched. The CDR3 loop spans 17 amino acids. For the CDR3, the DNA is TGCGCCAGCAGGCCGGGACTAGGGGATTATAGGCTCTACGAGCAGTACTTC. This sequence encodes CASRPGLGDYRLYEQYF.

In the case of this clonotype: The CDR3 end shows no conserved phenylalanine or tryptophan, and so a read error is likely. This rearrangement joins TRBV5-1 to TRBJ2-5, with TRBD2 matching over 13 bases. Trimming cost V 4 bases and J 5 bases; bases outside gene matches: 2. The CDR3 contains 14 residues. CDR1 is SGHRS and CDR2 is YFSETQ in the germline V gene. The CDR3 spells CASSRLAGGETQYS. The CDR3 nucleotides read TGCGCCAGCAGCCGACTAGCGGGGGGCGAGACCCAGTACTCC.

This clonotype showed up many times. The chain joins TRBV2 to TRBJ2-5; D is unresolved. V gave up 4 bases and J gave up 5 bases, with 8 bases separating them. This CDR3 has 12 amino acids. Germline V gene data show CDR1 as SNHLY and CDR2 as FYNNEI. CDR3: CASSGQVETQYF. In nucleotides, the CDR3 is TGTGCCAGCAGTGGTCAGGTTGAGACCCAGTACTTC.

There are a few counts of this clonotype. The chain combines TRBV28 with TRBJ2-5; 9 nucleotides align to TRBD2. This CDR3 is 17 amino acids long. Per the germline V gene, CDR1 is MDHEN and CDR2 is SYDVKM. Trimming removed 6 bases from V and 3 bases from J; junction bases left unmatched: 14. CDR3 in amino acids: CASRSSGLAPKEETQYF. The CDR3 coding sequence is TGTGCCAGCAGGAGCTCCGGACTAGCGCCAAAAGAAGAGACCCAGTACTTC.

The gene calls are TRBV19 and TRBJ1-6, with TRBD1 identical over 10 bases. The V gene end was trimmed by 7 bases and the J gene end by 7 bases; junction bases not matched to a gene: 4. CDR1 and CDR2 from the germline V gene are LNHDA and SQIVND (reference sequence). CDR3 length: 14 residues. The CDR3 sequence: CASMGQGINSPLHF. DNA of the CDR3: TGTGCCAGTATGGGACAGGGGATAAATTCACCCCTCCACTTT.

This clonotype was picked up many times. V gene TRBV5-1 combines with J gene TRBJ2-3; 9 positions match TRBD1. Germline V gives CDR1 SGHRS, CDR2 YFSETQ. The length of the CDR3 is 15 residues. J lost 4 bases, V lost 5 bases, and 8 bases had no gene match. The CDR3 DNA sequence: TGCGCCAGCAGTCCTACAGGGGGCGGTTCAGATACGCAGTATTTT. Translation gives CASSPTGGGSDTQYF.

With respect to this clonotype: One base separates it from a far larger clone, so it is likely a read error. The CDR3 region is CAGSTGLAGGNEQFF. CDR3 DNA: TGTGCCGGCAGTACCGGACTAGCGGGAGGAAATGAGCAGTTCTTC. The V gene is TRBV27, the J gene TRBJ2-1; 14 nucleotides match TRBD2. Germline values: CDR1 MNHEY, CDR2 SMNVEV (reference sequence). The CDR3 has 15 residues.

This clonotype appeared many times. This chain uses TRBV7-2 with TRBJ2-3; no definite D call. Germline V gives CDR1 SGHTA, CDR2 FQGNSA. There are 17 residues in the CDR3. The V gene lost 5 bases and the J gene lost 8 bases, with 26 bases spanning the gap. The CDR3 loop is CASSQGPPIHTRVTQYF. The CDR3 DNA follows: TGTGCCAGCAGCCAAGGACCACCCATCCACACACGGGTTACGCAGTATTTT.

This clonotype was seen more than once but under ten times. CDR3 region: CASRRNRDYGYTF. CDR3 sequence (DNA): TGTGCCAGCAGAAGAAACAGGGACTATGGCTACACCTTC. The chain joins TRBV12-3 or TRBV12-4 to TRBJ1-2; D perhaps matches TRBD1 (6 bases). Trimming cost V 6 bases and J 3 bases, with 11 bases left between them. The CDR3 runs 13 residues.

The rearrangement uses TRBV3-1 and TRBJ1-1; 11 bases fit TRBD1. The germline CDR1 and CDR2 sequences are LGHDT and YNNKEL (reference sequence). This CDR3 contains 15 residues. The ends lost 1 base at V and 6 bases at J; junction bases unmatched: 4. The chain's CDR3 is CASSQGTGGFAEAFF. The CDR3 DNA reads as TGTGCCAGCAGCCAAGGGACAGGGGGCTTTGCTGAAGCTTTCTTT.

The chain couples TRBV30 to TRBJ2-5; TRBD1 might be the D (6 bases). The CDR3 contains 13 residues. The germline gives CDR1 GTSNPN, CDR2 SVGIG (reference sequence). V was cut by 1 base and J by 10 bases, with 16 bases left in between. CDR3 protein: CAWSAGQPNVQYF. CDR3 DNA sequence: TGTGCCTGGAGTGCTGGACAGCCCAACGTCCAGTACTTC.

This clonotype has ten or more counts. This rearrangement joins TRBV3-1 to TRBJ2-7, with TRBD2 matching over 7 bases. Losses at the gene ends were 1 base for V and 6 bases for J; bases not matched to a gene: 6. The germline gives CDR1 LGHDT, CDR2 YNNKEL (reference sequence). The CDR3 extends over 14 amino acids. Here the CDR3 reads CASSQGTRYVEQYF. As DNA, the CDR3 is TGTGCCAGCAGCCAAGGGACTAGATACGTCGAGCAGTACTTC.

This clonotype was seen ten or more times. The gene calls are TRBV11-1 and TRBJ2-3; 14 bases align to TRBD2. Per germline, CDR1 SGHAT and CDR2 FQDESV (reference sequence). This CDR3 has 16 residues. With V trimmed by 6 bases and J by 4 bases, 6 bases remained unmatched. The DNA for the CDR3 is TGTGCCAGCAGAGGGACTAGCGGGAGACTTTCAGATACGCAGTATTTT. Translation gives CASRGTSGRLSDTQYF.

This clonotype was observed many times. Germline is not matched at one junction end, which may reflect a read error. The chain couples TRBV7-4 to TRBJ2-1; D possibly corresponds to TRBD2 (6 bases). The germline gives CDR1 SGHVT, CDR2 SQSDAQ. The CDR3 runs to 14 residues. CDR3 residues: CASSGLGLNNGQFF. CDR3 nucleotides: TGTGCCAGCAGCGGGCTGGGACTCAACAATGGGCAGTTCTTC.

This clonotype was detected a few times. This rearrangement joins TRBV20-1 to TRBJ2-2; the D gene is possibly TRBD2 (6 bases). The V and J ends lost 3 bases and 1 base respectively, with 9 bases between them. CDR1 and CDR2 (germline): DFQATT, SNEGSKA (reference sequence). The CDR3 is made up of 14 amino acids. DNA for the CDR3: TGCAGTGCTAGCGGGACTTTGAACACCGGGGAGCTGTTTTTT. Its translation is CSASGTLNTGELFF.

The chain carries TRBV20-1 and TRBJ2-5; D unclear. Germline V gene lookup returns CDR1 DFQATT and CDR2 SNEGSKA (reference sequence). Trimming took off 5 bases at V and 7 bases at J, with 11 bases between the two ends. The CDR3 is 11 amino acids. This chain's CDR3 is CSALTRRTQYF. Written as DNA, the CDR3 is TGCAGTGCTTTAACCCGGAGGACCCAGTACTTC.